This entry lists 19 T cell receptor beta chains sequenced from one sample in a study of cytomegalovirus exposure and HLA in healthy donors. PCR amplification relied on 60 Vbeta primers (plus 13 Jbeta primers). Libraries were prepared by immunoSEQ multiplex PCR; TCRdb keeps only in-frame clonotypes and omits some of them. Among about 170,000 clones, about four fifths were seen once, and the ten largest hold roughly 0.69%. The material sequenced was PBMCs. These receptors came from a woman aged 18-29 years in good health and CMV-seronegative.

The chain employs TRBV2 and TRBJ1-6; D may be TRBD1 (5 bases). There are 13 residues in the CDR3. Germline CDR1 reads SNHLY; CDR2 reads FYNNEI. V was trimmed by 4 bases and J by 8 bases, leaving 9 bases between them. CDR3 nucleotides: TGTGCCAGCAGTGTATCCAGGGATTCACCCCTCCACTTT. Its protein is CASSVSRDSPLHF.

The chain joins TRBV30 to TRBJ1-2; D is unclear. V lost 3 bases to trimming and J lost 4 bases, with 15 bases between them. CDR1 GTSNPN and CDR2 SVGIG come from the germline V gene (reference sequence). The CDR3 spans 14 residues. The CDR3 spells CAWSRDPTSYGYTF. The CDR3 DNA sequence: TGTGCCTGGAGCCGGGATCCTACGTCCTATGGCTACACCTTC. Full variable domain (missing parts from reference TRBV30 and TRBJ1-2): SQTIHQWPATLVQPVGSPLSLECTVEGTSNPNLYWYRQAAGRGLQLLFYSVGIGQISSEVPQNLSASRPQDRQFILSSKKLLLSDSGFYLCAWSRDPTSYGYTFGSGTRLTVV.

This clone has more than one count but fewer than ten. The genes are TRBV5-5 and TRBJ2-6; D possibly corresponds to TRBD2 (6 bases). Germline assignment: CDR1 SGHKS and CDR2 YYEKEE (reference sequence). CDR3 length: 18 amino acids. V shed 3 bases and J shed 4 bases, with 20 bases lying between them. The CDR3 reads CASSSPSGEEGGANVLTF. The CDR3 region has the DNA TGTGCCAGCAGCTCCCCGTCGGGAGAAGAAGGAGGGGCCAACGTCCTGACTTTC.

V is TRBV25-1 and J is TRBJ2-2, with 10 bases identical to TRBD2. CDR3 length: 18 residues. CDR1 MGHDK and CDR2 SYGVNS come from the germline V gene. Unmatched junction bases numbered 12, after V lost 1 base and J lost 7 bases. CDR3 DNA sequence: TGTGCCAGCAGTGAATTTGGATCAGCGGGAGGGCAAAGCGGGGAGCTGTTTTTT. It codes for CASSEFGSAGGQSGELFF.

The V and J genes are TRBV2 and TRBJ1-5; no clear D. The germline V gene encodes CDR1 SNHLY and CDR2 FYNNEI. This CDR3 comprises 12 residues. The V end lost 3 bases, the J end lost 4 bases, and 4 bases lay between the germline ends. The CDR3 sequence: CASSDPNQPQHF. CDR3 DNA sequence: TGTGCCAGCAGTGATCCGAATCAGCCCCAGCATTTT. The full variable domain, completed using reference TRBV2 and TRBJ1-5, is EPEVTQTPSHQVTQMGQEVILRCVPISNHLYFYWYRQILGQKVEFLVSFYNNEISEKSEIFDDQFSVERPDGSNFTLKIRSTKLEDSAMYFCASSDPNQPQHFGDGTRLSIL.

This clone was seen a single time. The CDR3 is CASSLLPGLNDEQYF. CDR3 nucleotide sequence: TGTGCCAGCAGCCTCCTGCCGGGACTTAACGACGAGCAGTACTTC. This chain uses TRBV28 with TRBJ2-7; a possible D gene is TRBD2 (6 bases). Trimming shortened V by 6 bases and J by 5 bases, and 20 bases separated the two germline ends. The CDR3 runs to 15 residues. CDR1 and CDR2 from the germline V gene are MDHEN and SYDVKM. The full variable domain, with the rest looked up from reference TRBV28 and TRBJ2-7, is DVKVTQSSRYLVKRTGEKVFLECVQDMDHENMFWYRQDPGLGLRLIYFSYDVKMKEKGDIPEGYSVSREKKERFSLILESASTNQTSMYLCASSLLPGLNDEQYFGPGTRLTVT.

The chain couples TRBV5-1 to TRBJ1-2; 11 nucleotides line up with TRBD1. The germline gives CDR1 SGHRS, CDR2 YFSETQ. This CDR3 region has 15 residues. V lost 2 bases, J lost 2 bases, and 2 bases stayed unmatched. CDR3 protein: CASSFGTGGNYGYTF. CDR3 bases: TGCGCCAGCAGCTTCGGGACAGGGGGGAACTATGGCTACACCTTC.

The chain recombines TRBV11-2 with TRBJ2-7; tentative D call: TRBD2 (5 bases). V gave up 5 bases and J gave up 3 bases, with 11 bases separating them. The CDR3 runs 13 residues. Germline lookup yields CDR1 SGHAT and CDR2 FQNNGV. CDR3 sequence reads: CASSRDPLYEQYF. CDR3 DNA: TGTGCCAGCAGCCGGGATCCTCTCTACGAGCAGTACTTC. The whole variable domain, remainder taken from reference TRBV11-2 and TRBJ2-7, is EAGVAQSPRYKIIEKRQSVAFWCNPISGHATLYWYQQILGQGPKLLIQFQNNGVVDDSQLPKDRFSAERLKGVDSTLKIQPAKLEDSAVYLCASSRDPLYEQYFGPGTRLTVT.

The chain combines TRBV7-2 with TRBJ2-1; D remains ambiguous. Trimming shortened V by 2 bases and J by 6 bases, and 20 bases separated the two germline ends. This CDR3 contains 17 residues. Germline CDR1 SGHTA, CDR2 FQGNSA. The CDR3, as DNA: TGTGCCAGCAGCTTAACCCCGAGATCTCGTTCGGGCAATGAGCAGTTCTTC. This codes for CASSLTPRSRSGNEQFF.

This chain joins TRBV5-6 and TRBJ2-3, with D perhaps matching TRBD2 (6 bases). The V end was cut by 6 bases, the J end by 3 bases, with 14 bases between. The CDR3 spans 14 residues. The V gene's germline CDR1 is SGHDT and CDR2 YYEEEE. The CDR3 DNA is TGTGCCAGCACCCCCGGGGGTTTTACAGATACGCAGTATTTT. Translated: CASTPGGFTDTQYF.

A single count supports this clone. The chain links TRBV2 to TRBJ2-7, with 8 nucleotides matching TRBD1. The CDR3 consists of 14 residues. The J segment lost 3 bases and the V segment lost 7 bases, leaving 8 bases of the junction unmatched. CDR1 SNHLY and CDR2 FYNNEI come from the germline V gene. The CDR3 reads CASTRGRRGYEQYF. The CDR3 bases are TGTGCCAGCACCAGGGGGCGGAGGGGCTACGAGCAGTACTTC. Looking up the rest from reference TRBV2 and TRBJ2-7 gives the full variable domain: EPEVTQTPSHQVTQMGQEVILRCVPISNHLYFYWYRQILGQKVEFLVSFYNNEISEKSEIFDDQFSVERPDGSNFTLKIRSTKLEDSAMYFCASTRGRRGYEQYFGPGTRLTVT.

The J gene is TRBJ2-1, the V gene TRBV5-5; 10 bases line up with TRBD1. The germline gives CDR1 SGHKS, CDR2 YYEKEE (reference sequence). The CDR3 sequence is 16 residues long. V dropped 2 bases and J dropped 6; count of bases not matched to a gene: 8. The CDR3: CASSFPGTGVFNEQFF. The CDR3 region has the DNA TGTGCCAGCAGCTTTCCGGGGACAGGGGTGTTCAATGAGCAGTTCTTC.

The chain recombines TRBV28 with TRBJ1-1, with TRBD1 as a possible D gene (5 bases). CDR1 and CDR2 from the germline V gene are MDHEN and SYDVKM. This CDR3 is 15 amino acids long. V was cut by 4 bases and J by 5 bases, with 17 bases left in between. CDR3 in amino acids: CASSSIAGVGTEAFF. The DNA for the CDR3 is TGTGCCAGCAGTTCAATTGCGGGGGTGGGTACTGAAGCTTTCTTT.

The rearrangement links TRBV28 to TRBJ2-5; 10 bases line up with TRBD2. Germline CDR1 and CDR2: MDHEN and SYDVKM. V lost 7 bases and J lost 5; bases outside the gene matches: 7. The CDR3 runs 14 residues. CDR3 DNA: TGTGCCAGCACCCTAGCGGGAGTGGGTGAGACCCAGTACTTC. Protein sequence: CASTLAGVGETQYF.

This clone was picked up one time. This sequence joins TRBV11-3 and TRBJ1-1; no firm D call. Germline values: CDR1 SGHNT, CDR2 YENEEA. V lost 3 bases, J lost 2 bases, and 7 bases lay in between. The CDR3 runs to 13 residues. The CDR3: CASSLYLNTEAFF. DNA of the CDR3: TGTGCCAGCAGCTTGTACTTAAACACTGAAGCTTTCTTT.

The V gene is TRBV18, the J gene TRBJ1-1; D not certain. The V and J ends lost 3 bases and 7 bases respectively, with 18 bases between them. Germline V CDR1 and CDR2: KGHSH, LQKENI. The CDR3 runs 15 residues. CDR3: CASSPREVSGVEAFF. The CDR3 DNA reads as TGTGCCAGCTCACCCCGGGAGGTGTCGGGAGTTGAAGCTTTCTTT.

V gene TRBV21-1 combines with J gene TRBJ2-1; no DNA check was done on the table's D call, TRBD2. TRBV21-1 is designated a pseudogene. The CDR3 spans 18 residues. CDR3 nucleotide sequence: TGTGCCAGCAGCAAGGGTCCCCGGAGACTAGCGGGACTGGGTGAGCAGTTCTTC. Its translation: CASSKGPRRLAGLGEQFF.

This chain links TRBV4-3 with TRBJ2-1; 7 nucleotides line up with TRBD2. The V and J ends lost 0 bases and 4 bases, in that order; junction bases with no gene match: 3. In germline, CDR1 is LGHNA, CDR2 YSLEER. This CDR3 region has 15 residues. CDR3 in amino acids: CASSQDGGRYNEQFF. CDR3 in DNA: TGCGCCAGCAGCCAAGACGGGGGGAGATACAATGAGCAGTTCTTC.

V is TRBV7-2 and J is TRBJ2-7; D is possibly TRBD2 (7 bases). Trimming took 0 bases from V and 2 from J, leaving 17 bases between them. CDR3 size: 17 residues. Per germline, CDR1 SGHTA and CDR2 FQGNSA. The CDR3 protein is CASSLASLGGGPYEQYF. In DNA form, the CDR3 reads TGTGCCAGCAGCTTAGCGAGCTTAGGGGGGGGCCCCTACGAGCAGTACTTC. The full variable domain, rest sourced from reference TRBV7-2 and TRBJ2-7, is GAGVSQSPSNKVTEKGKDVELRCDPISGHTALYWYRQSLGQGLEFLIYFQGNSAPDKSGLPSDRFSAERTGGSVSTLTIQRTQQEDSAVYLCASSLASLGGGPYEQYFGPGTRLTVT.